This record looks at one T cell receptor beta chain sequence and its context. Its specific antigen is unknown. Nothing much larger sits one base from this clone, and base qualities are not available. The library was obtained by 5' RACE. TCRdb lists the instrument as Illumina HiSeq 2500. A second roughly 6 to 12 cycle PCR used a sample-barcoded 5' primer and a J-beta primer mix. Each TCR beta cDNA molecule received a unique molecular identifier from a template-switch 5' adaptor carrying 12 random nucleotides. At least 3 million CDR3-containing paired-end reads were obtained from each sample. All of the RNA was converted into first-strand cDNA using the Mint cDNA synthesis kit, with a TRBC-specific oligonucleotide serving as the primer. All cDNA was treated with uracil-DNA glycosylase and then went through a first 18-cycle PCR with the universal primers M1SS and BC2_uni_R. The authors' pipeline ran thus. Normalization of each sample was performed by random selection of 1 million high-quality reads, each carrying a distinct molecular identifier. Instead of being binned into consensus sequences, reads that shared molecular identifiers were thrown out. MiTCR, with a Q25 quality threshold and the strictest error-elimination algorithm, was used for CDR3 identification, clonotype clustering and error correction. Lower-bound total TCR beta diversity was estimated with a nonparametric unseen species model using Euler transformation. In TCRdb, the public reads were trimmed at Q25 with fastp and aligned with MiXCR, with productive beta chains retained. A single entry per CDR3 protein holds the most common genes and DNA from its merged rows. TCRdb's processing, not the authors' own work, is the source of the V and J calls. The sample has 540,000 or so distinct CDR3 sequences on record, around 24% of them singletons. The ten largest clones represent 8.7% of the sample.

Systemically healthy Caucasian individuals from Russia, 39 in total and aged roughly 6 to 100 years, were included as donors. Ten milliliters of peripheral blood were drawn from each donor into EDTA-treated Vacutainer tubes. Ficoll-Paque density-gradient centrifugation was used to isolate PBMCs, with at least 7 million per sample. Trizol reagent was used to extract total RNA from the PBMCs, yielding at least 5.5 micrograms per sample. For every donor, an aliquot of PBMCs went through flow cytometry to measure the percentages of naive CD45RAhigh/CD27high T cells. The source of the sample is a study of blood T cells in healthy people across ages (dated by TCRdb to between 2015 and 2017). Concerning the study at large: Template switching captured roughly one uniquely barcoded TCR beta cDNA molecule per two T cells in model experiments. For two donors (one aged 18 to 30 and one aged 80 or older), the study analyzed two additional independent replicas of 1 million unique cDNA reads from the same blood draw. Donors were grouped into four age groups: young (average roughly 15 years), middle-aged (39), aged (approximately 67) and long-lived (around 80). Age-related changes in TCR beta repertoire diversity were measured in the study by deep sequencing normalized with unique cDNA molecular identifiers.

The paper's findings and limits, for the study overall: Estimates of total diversity from one million sequenced T cells were regarded as lower bounds and underestimates. A strong correlation was found between observed TCR beta diversity and the percentage of naive T cells measured by flow cytometry. Compared with the aged group, the long-lived group had more naive CD4+ T cells, fewer expanded clones and increased TCR diversity, suggesting age selection. Observed TCR beta diversity per million T cells fell roughly linearly with age, and a significant reduction was already apparent by age around 40. Because the CMV infection status of the donors was unknown, age-related changes in expanded clonotypes may potentially have been confounded. Conclusive comparison of naive and antigen-experienced compartments was prevented by the profiling of bulk unsorted PBMCs.

The same data also contributed to another study, on T cells of mothers and their children. In that second paper, the authors write: Nine systemically healthy Caucasian individuals served as donors, namely three mothers together with their six children. cDNA synthesis used all of the extracted RNA, with roughly 1.6 ug of RNA in each 15 ul reaction. In the second PCR, the M1S primer introduced both the sample barcodes and 2-4 random nucleotides. Over 9 million TCR beta CDR3 reads came from each mother, compared with 3.3 million or so reads from each child. Thymic selection shapes the output of TCR recombination in a similar way in related and unrelated pairs, and inherited differences have a minor effect. Normalized repertoire overlap in related mother-child pairs was always slightly higher than in unrelated mother-child pairs, but the difference was never significant. Persistent microchimeric T cell clones were not detected, at a sensitivity of approximately 98 clones per million clonotypes. The study used deep NGS to compare TCR beta repertoires of mothers and children, seeking features distinguishing related mother-child pairs from unrelated individuals. Mothers averaged about 40 +/- 4 years of age and children averaged about 10 +/- 4 years. After adapters were ligated using NEBNext reagents, the libraries underwent 100+100 nt paired-end sequencing on an Illumina HiSeq 2000. To prevent cross-contamination, the mother and child libraries were prepared a month apart and were sequenced in separate runs. Each donor had between about 450,000 and 2,300,000 distinct TCR beta clonotypes identified. Naive TCR beta clonotypes were estimated from low-frequency clonotypes matched to each donor's FACS-determined naive share, without sorting.

The sequencing input was blood. The sequence was collected from a boy between 10 and 17 years old in good health.

The DNA reads as follows: TGCAGCGTTGTGGCTAATGAAAAACTGTTTTTT. Its translation reads: CSVVANEKLFF. This chain is built from TRBV29-1 and TRBJ1-4; no D gene call is confident. V was cut back by 4 bases and J by 3 bases, leaving a gap of 3 bases between them. The CDR1 and CDR2 encoded by the germline V gene are SQVTM and ANQGSEA. There are 11 amino acids in the CDR3, from cysteine to phenylalanine inclusive. The read is trimmed to its CDR3 DNA, 33 bases read in frame from base 1.